This T cell receptor (beta chain) was identified in a study of identical twins listed by TCRdb under 2016. For the study in its entirety: TCR alpha and beta repertoires from monozygotic twins, unrelated adults of various ages and cord blood were deep-sequenced to test whether fetal clonotypes persist. To rule out contamination, the twin experiments were replicated at different times with different library preparation protocols. Beyond this particular receptor, the publication reports: The excess sharing between twins in beta out-of-frame sequences was weaker because fewer shared sequences reduced the signal-to-noise ratio. Fewer insertions were carried by abundant cord blood beta clonotypes, a similar but weaker trend appeared in young adult naive repertoires, and no such trend appeared in memory repertoires. Out-of-frame TCR alpha sharing in monozygotic twins was systematically underestimated by recombination models, whereas sharing between unrelated individuals was in agreement with the recombination models. Zero-insertion analyses could be partly confounded by invariant T cells such as MAIT and iNKT, though diverse VJ usage argued against such confounding for most clonotypes. Out-of-frame TCR alpha sequences shared between twins showed an excess of low generation-probability sequences compared with coincidental sharing between unrelated individuals. Because the same donors could not be followed over many years, the conclusions depended on cross-sectional statistical analysis.

Trimming removed 4 bases from V and 5 bases from J, leaving 8 bases between the germline ends. CDR1 and CDR2, per the germline V gene (reference sequence), are LGHDT and YNNKEL. Taken from cysteine to phenylalanine, the CDR3 has 12 residues. Only CDR3 DNA is held: 36 bases, read in frame from base 1. The method behind the library was 5' RACE. The sequencer listed for this sample is Illumina HiSeq 2000. Template switching introduced a universal primer binding site; the final cDNA contained a unique molecular identifier, enabling accurate counting of TCR cDNA molecules. First-strand cDNA for TCR alpha and beta chains was synthesized from specific primers in the conserved constant-segment region. To control for contamination, every cDNA library was double barcoded, receiving both a SMART-Mk sample barcode and Illumina barcodes. TruSeq adapter sequences along with Illumina sample barcodes were introduced in two successive PCR steps. The TCR alpha and beta cDNA libraries were sequenced on the Illumina HiSeq platform using custom primers. The study's own analysis went as follows. MiGEC processed the raw reads to extract unique molecular identifiers, while MiXCR was used to determine the CDR3 positions. For each individual, recombination models were inferred using an EM algorithm with the repgenHMM and IGoR tools. The tcR package in R was used for shared clonotype analysis, with sharing normalized by the product of cloneset sizes. To study raw recombination without the effects of thymic and clonal selection, out-of-frame nonproductive sequences were analyzed. TCRdb applied fastp at Q25 and MiXCR to the public reads, then kept only in-frame beta chains. Rows matching on CDR3 protein sequence are summarized as one entry with the most common DNA and genes. What appears here as the V and J calls and clone size reflects TCRdb's work, not the paper's. The sample records 240,000 or so distinct CDR3 sequences, roughly 13% of which are singletons. The leading ten clones occupy 3.5% to 4.5% of the sample.

Ten or more counts support this clonotype. Its recognized antigen is unknown. Base qualities are not provided; no much larger clone lies one nucleotide away. Only healthy Caucasian donors were included. The twin cohort consisted of three pairs of female monozygotic twins, all aged about 18 to 29 years. Miltenyi CD45RO+ enrichment and human naive T-cell isolation kits were used to isolate memory (CD45RO+) and naive T cells from PBMC. These records were also assigned to another study, of yellow fever vaccine responses in identical twins. The second study's paper adds: According to the authors, the vaccine-induced T cell response in identical twins seemed to be partly convergent and partly specific to each individual. The study precisely tracked vaccine-responding T cell clones in identical twins.

The rearrangement combines TRBV3-1 with TRBJ2-5, with an unclear D gene assignment. The sample was memory (CD45RO+) T cells sorted from blood. In the paper's terms, the cell subset or site label means: CD45RO+ enriched T cells. The TCR sequence derives from a woman under 30 in good health. For the CDR3, the sequence is CASSPLGETQYF. In nucleotides, the sequence is TGTGCCAGCAGCCCCCTGGGGGAGACCCAGTACTTC.